A single sample is the source of the 20 T cell receptor beta chains below, sequenced in a study of blood T cells in healthy people across ages. Primed by a sample-barcoded 5' primer and a J-beta primer mix, a second PCR proceeded for about 7 to 12 cycles. TCRdb passed the 5' RACE reads through MiXCR, listing each CDR3 protein once. The data hold roughly 800,000 distinct CDR3 sequences, with about 34% observed a single time. Sequences were obtained from blood. Receptors were obtained from a man younger than 35 in good health.

This clonotype has at least ten counts. J is TRBJ2-7 and V is TRBV10-3, with no clear D. Looked up from germline, CDR1 is ENHRY and CDR2 is SYGVKD. The CDR3 is 14 amino acids. Trimming stripped 6 bases from V and 4 bases from J, with 16 bases between. CDR3 sequence: CAISRIAPHYEQYF. Written as DNA, the CDR3 is TGTGCCATCAGCCGAATAGCTCCCCATTACGAGCAGTACTTC.

V usage is TRBV9 and J usage is TRBJ1-1; D gene uncertain. This CDR3 comprises 12 residues. Trimming removed 7 bases from V and 2 bases from J, with 9 bases in between. Germline CDR1 is SGDLS and CDR2 is YYNGEE. The DNA of the CDR3 is TGTGCCAGCGGGAAGGGAAACACTGAAGCTTTCTTT. Residues: CASGKGNTEAFF.

This clonotype was picked up a small number of times. The V and J genes are TRBV4-1 and TRBJ2-2; D gene unclear. This CDR3 comprises 15 residues. Trimming cost V 4 bases and J 3 bases, with 12 bases left between them. CDR1 is MGHRA, CDR2 YSYEKL, per germline. This CDR3 reads CASSPGPGDTGELFF. CDR3 nucleotide sequence: TGCGCCAGCAGCCCTGGACCGGGCGACACCGGGGAGCTGTTTTTT.

This clonotype came up many times. The chain has TRBV12-3 or TRBV12-4 and TRBJ2-1; 10 positions match TRBD1. V was pared by 7 bases and J by 2 bases, with 5 bases of the junction left unmatched. The CDR3 consists of 15 residues. DNA for the CDR3: TGTGCCAGCACCCAAGGGACAGGGGCCTACAATGAGCAGTTCTTC. Amino acid sequence: CASTQGTGAYNEQFF.

In DNA, the CDR3 is TGCGCCAGCAGCCAAGTTCAGGGCCCCTCTAACTATGGCTACACCTTC. It encodes CASSQVQGPSNYGYTF. This rearrangement joins TRBV4-1 to TRBJ1-2; maybe TRBD1 (5 bases). This CDR3 contains 16 residues. Germline V gene data show CDR1 as MGHRA and CDR2 as YSYEKL. V gave up 1 base and J gave up 0 bases, with 12 bases separating them.

This chain links TRBV4-1 with TRBJ2-2; no clear D. The germline V gene has CDR1 MGHRA and CDR2 YSYEKL. The CDR3 covers 14 residues. V was clipped by 7 bases and J by 0 bases, with 9 bases between them. The CDR3 region is CASTLVPNTGELFF. CDR3 nucleotide sequence: TGCGCCAGCACCCTAGTCCCGAACACCGGGGAGCTGTTTTTT.

The rearrangement uses TRBV4-2 and TRBJ2-1, with TRBD2 matching over 10 bases. With V trimmed by 5 bases and J by 10 bases, 17 bases remained unmatched. The CDR3 contains 17 residues. Germline loops: CDR1 LGHNA, CDR2 YNFKEQ. For the CDR3, the DNA is TGTGCCAGCAGCTCTCGACTAGCGGGCTTAGCCCAGGAGGAGCAGTTCTTC. Encoded protein: CASSSRLAGLAQEEQFF.

This clonotype showed up just a few times. The chain links TRBV4-1 to TRBJ2-5; no firm D call. The germline V and J ends were trimmed by 2 bases and 5 bases, with 9 bases remaining between them. Germline CDR1 and CDR2: MGHRA and YSYEKL. CDR3 length equals 13 residues. The CDR3 DNA reads TGCGCCAGCAGCCAATTGATAGGGGAGACCCAGTACTTC. Amino acid sequence: CASSQLIGETQYF.

This rearrangement joins TRBV7-2 to TRBJ2-3; possible D gene TRBD2, 6 bases. This CDR3 contains 14 residues. Germline V lookup: CDR1 SGHTA, CDR2 FQGNSA. V was cut by 5 bases and J by 1 base, with 10 bases left in between. The CDR3 sequence: CASSQGLRTDTQYF. The CDR3 DNA reads TGTGCCAGCAGCCAGGGACTCCGCACAGATACGCAGTATTTT.

V gene TRBV20-1 combines with J gene TRBJ1-1; TRBD1 might be the D (5 bases). The CDR3 covers 13 residues. Germline V gene data show CDR1 as DFQATT and CDR2 as SNEGSKA (reference sequence). Trimming pared 4 bases from V and 3 bases from J, leaving 12 bases between. The CDR3 loop is CSATGGSDTEAFF. The CDR3 nucleotides read TGCAGTGCTACGGGGGGTTCGGACACTGAAGCTTTCTTT.

This clonotype was seen repeatedly, ten times or more. The chain uses TRBV4-1 and TRBJ2-7, with D unclear. CDR1 and CDR2 from the germline V gene are MGHRA and YSYEKL. Trimming removed 0 bases from V and 2 bases from J, with 11 bases in between. The CDR3 has 15 residues. The CDR3 is CASSQDLSKTYEQYF. CDR3 in DNA: TGCGCCAGCAGCCAAGATCTATCCAAAACCTACGAGCAGTACTTC.

This clonotype showed up just a few times. This sequence joins TRBV12-3 or TRBV12-4 and TRBJ2-1; 9 bases are shared with TRBD1. The CDR3 runs 19 residues. The ends lost 2 bases at V and 4 bases at J; junction bases unmatched: 15. CDR3 amino acids: CASSLLAAGTGSSYNEQFF. CDR3 DNA: TGTGCCAGCAGTTTACTGGCGGCTGGGACAGGGTCATCTTACAATGAGCAGTTCTTC.

This chain uses TRBV7-2 with TRBJ2-5; D ambiguous. CDR3 length equals 14 residues. Trimming stripped 3 bases from V and 4 bases from J, with 12 bases between. CDR1 SGHTA and CDR2 FQGNSA come from the germline V gene. CDR3 in amino acids: CASSLDGATETQYF. The CDR3 bases are TGTGCCAGCAGCTTGGACGGAGCCACAGAGACCCAGTACTTC.

As for this clonotype: Sequence at one end of the junction differs from germline and may be a read error. The chain recombines TRBV7-2 with TRBJ2-4; the D call may be TRBD1 or TRBD2 (5 bases each). This CDR3 comprises 15 residues. Germline CDR1 reads SGHTA; CDR2 reads FQGNSA. DNA for the CDR3: TGTGCCAGCAGCTCGAGGGCCGAGGGACGAAACAGTCAGTACTTC. Translating it yields CASSSRAEGRNSQYF.

The rearrangement joins TRBV5-6 to TRBJ2-3; 7 bases align to TRBD1. V lost 4 bases and J lost 12; bases outside the gene matches: 14. CDR3 length: 14 amino acids. CDR1 is SGHDT, CDR2 YYEEEE, per germline. The CDR3 DNA follows: TGTGCCAGCAGCCTAGACAGGGTCTCCACCCTCCAGTATTTT. It is translated as CASSLDRVSTLQYF.

This clonotype appeared a single time. The chain joins TRBV6-6 to TRBJ1-2; D unresolved. CDR1 and CDR2 from the germline V gene are MNHNY and SVGAGI (reference sequence). This CDR3 spans 14 amino acids. V gave up 5 bases and J gave up 0 bases, with 10 bases separating them. CDR3 in amino acids: CASSDDGANYGYTF. As DNA, the CDR3 is TGTGCCAGCAGTGATGACGGAGCTAACTATGGCTACACCTTC.

There are a few counts of this clonotype. An end of the junction does not agree with germline; a read error may underlie this. This chain links TRBV4-3 with TRBJ2-1; perhaps TRBD2 as D (6 bases). This CDR3 spans 18 amino acids. From germline, CDR1 is LGHNA and CDR2 YSLEER. The DNA of the CDR3 is TGCGTCAGCAGCCAAGATCCAATCGGAGGGCGGGGTAGGAATGAGCAGTTCTTC. It translates to CVSSQDPIGGRGRNEQFF.

This clonotype was observed a handful of times. Its ends do not fully match the called genes, so a read error is possible. This chain uses TRBV5-1 with TRBJ1-5; D gene uncertain. Germline CDR1 is SGHRS and CDR2 is YFSETQ. The CDR3 is 15 residues long. The CDR3 nucleotides read TGTGCCAGCAGCTTAGACGGCTCATCGAATCAGCCCCAGCATTTT. Amino acids: CASSLDGSSNQPQHF.

CDR3 protein: CATSESRQAEEQYF. CDR3 coding DNA: TGTGCCACCAGTGAATCCAGACAGGCGGAAGAGCAGTACTTC. The V call is TRBV24-1, the J call TRBJ2-7, with D perhaps TRBD1 (6 bases). This CDR3 has 14 residues. Germline assignment: CDR1 KGHDR and CDR2 SFDVKD. V shed 4 bases and J shed 7 bases, with 16 bases lying between them.

The chain combines TRBV28 with TRBJ1-2; no definite D call. From germline, CDR1 is MDHEN and CDR2 SYDVKM. CDR3 size: 15 residues. Trimming shortened V by 1 base and J by 3 bases, and 12 bases separated the two germline ends. The CDR3 bases are TGTGCCAGCAGTTTATTCGAAAAGACGGACTATGGCTACACCTTC. The encoded protein is CASSLFEKTDYGYTF.